The rows below give T cell receptor beta chains drawn from one sample of a study of T cell responses to AZD1222 COVID-19 vaccine. Only in-frame clones appear in the TCRdb table, and some are missing; sequencing was by immunoSEQ multiplex PCR. Of 90,000 to 100,000 clones in the sample, 85% to 90% were seen once. The sample was peripheral blood, taken on day 0 of AZD1222 vaccination. The source is an adult in good health. The CDR3 runs from the conserved cysteine through the conserved F or W. A D gene is named only where the DNA matches it firmly. Rows may omit the clone size; those that give it use once, few, many or a size class.

-	-	TRBJ1-5	TRBV28	CASSFLTQPQHF	TGTGCCAGCAGTTTTCTCACTCAGCCCCAGCATTTT
TRBD1	once	TRBJ1-6	TRBV28	CASSPSTGGNYNSPLHF	TGTGCCAGCAGTCCGTCGACAGGGGGCAACTATAATTCACCCCTCCACTTT
-	-	TRBJ1-2	TRBV19	CASSSTISPNYGYTF	TGTGCCAGTAGTAGTACGATCAGTCCTAACTATGGCTACACCTTC
TRBD1	-	TRBJ1-4	TRBV15	CATSSRTGKNEKLFF	TGTGCCACCAGCTCGCGGACAGGGAAGAATGAAAAACTGTTTTTT
-	-	TRBJ1-5	TRBV13	CASSLGRSSGQPQHF	TGTGCCAGCAGCTTAGGACGCTCTTCGGGACAGCCCCAGCATTTT
-	-	TRBJ1-5	TRBV15	CATSRDGDDNQPQHF	TGTGCCACCAGCAGAGATGGGGACGACAATCAGCCCCAGCATTTT
TRBD1	-	TRBJ2-5	TRBV7-2	CASSLRTGGETQYF	TGTGCCAGCAGCCTAAGGACAGGCGGGGAGACCCAGTACTTC
TRBD2	-	TRBJ2-7	TRBV5-1	CASSPSGGTYEQYF	TGCGCCAGCAGCCCCAGCGGGGGGACCTACGAGCAGTACTTC
-	-	TRBJ1-1	TRBV6-1	CASSDGPDLNTEAFF	TGTGCCAGCAGTGATGGGCCAGATTTGAACACTGAAGCTTTCTTT
TRBD2	-	TRBJ2-7	TRBV27	CASRRLTGGYSYEQYF	TGTGCCAGCAGAAGACTAACGGGGGGTTACTCCTACGAGCAGTACTTC
-	-	TRBJ1-3	TRBV5-1	CASRGLTGSNTIYF	TGCGCCAGTAGAGGACTTACCGGGTCAAACACCATATATTTT
-	-	TRBJ2-2	TRBV7-9	CASSLAVGYQGELFF	TGTGCCAGCAGCTTAGCAGTTGGGTATCAGGGGGAGCTGTTTTTT
TRBD2	-	TRBJ2-1	TRBV4-2	CASSQVAAGGREQFF	TGTGCCAGCAGCCAAGTGGCAGCGGGGGGGCGTGAGCAGTTCTTC
-	once	TRBJ1-3	TRBV18	CASSPPGNTIYF	TGTGCCAGCTCACCACCTGGAAACACCATATATTTT
-	-	TRBJ2-3	TRBV3-1/TRBV3-2	CASSRQTDTQYF	TGTGCCAGCAGCCGACAGACAGATACGCAGTATTTT
-	-	TRBJ1-1	TRBV5-1	CASSLDPGAHPEAFF	TGCGCCAGCAGCTTGGATCCGGGGGCGCATCCTGAAGCTTTCTTT
TRBD2	-	TRBJ2-1	TRBV6-6	CASSYLAGGANEQFF	TGTGCCAGCAGTTATCTAGCGGGGGGGGCTAATGAGCAGTTCTTC
TRBD1	-	TRBJ1-1	TRBV7-8	CASSLDRGDTEAFF	TGTGCCAGCAGCTTGGACAGGGGGGACACTGAAGCTTTCTTT
-	-	TRBJ2-3	TRBV30	CAWSFGRTDTQYF	TGTGCCTGGAGTTTCGGCCGCACAGATACGCAGTATTTT
-	-	TRBJ2-3	TRBV4-1	CASRTTGRGGDTQYF	TGCGCCAGCAGGACGACAGGGAGGGGAGGAGATACGCAGTATTTT
-	once	TRBJ2-5	TRBV5-4	CASSLNFEETQYF	TGTGCCAGCAGCTTGAATTTTGAGGAGACCCAGTACTTC
-	-	TRBJ1-1	TRBV5-1	CASSLDPGGTEAFF	TGCGCCAGCAGCTTGGATCCGGGTGGGACTGAAGCTTTCTTT
-	once	TRBJ2-7	TRBV11-2	CASSLGRQGHSYEQYF	TGTGCCAGCAGCTTAGGACGGCAGGGGCACTCCTACGAGCAGTACTTC
-	-	TRBJ1-5	TRBV2	CASSRDGGLSNQPQHF	TGTGCCAGCAGTAGGGATGGGGGGCTGAGCAATCAGCCCCAGCATTTT
-	-	TRBJ1-2	TRBV28	CASSLVGAYGYTF	TGTGCCAGCAGTTTAGTCGGGGCTTATGGCTACACCTTC
-	-	TRBJ1-1	TRBV28	CASSYNRAPGAFF	TGTGCCAGCAGTTACAACAGGGCCCCGGGGGCTTTCTTT
-	-	TRBJ1-3	TRBV3-1/TRBV3-2	CASSLQGPLGNTIYF	TGTGCCAGCAGCCTGCAGGGGCCCCTCGGAAACACCATATATTTT
-	-	TRBJ2-1	TRBV6-5	CASSYSGEYNEQFF	TGTGCCAGCAGTTACTCGGGGGAATACAATGAGCAGTTCTTC
-	-	TRBJ1-5	TRBV5-3	CARSPPTGNSNQPQHF	TGTGCCAGAAGCCCCCCTACAGGGAATAGCAATCAGCCCCAGCATTTT
TRBD1	-	TRBJ1-3	TRBV5-6	CASKQGLTWNTIYF	TGTGCCAGCAAACAGGGGTTGACTTGGAACACCATATATTTT
-	-	TRBJ2-3	TRBV5-1	CASKTDNTDTQYF	TGCGCCAGCAAAACGGACAACACAGATACGCAGTATTTT
-	-	TRBJ2-7	TRBV7-2	CASSRDSAEQYF	TGTGCCAGCAGCAGGGATTCGGCCGAGCAGTACTTC
-	-	TRBJ2-3	TRBV7-2	CASSLGYGTDTQYF	TGTGCCAGCAGCTTAGGGTACGGGACAGATACGCAGTATTTT
TRBD1	-	TRBJ1-3	TRBV9	CASSARTGTNTIYF	TGTGCCAGCAGCGCCCGGACAGGGACAAACACCATATATTTT
-	few	TRBJ2-3	TRBV7-9	CASSTRAATNTDTQYF	TGTGCCAGCAGCACCCGAGCGGCGACTAACACAGATACGCAGTATTTT
TRBD2	-	TRBJ2-1	TRBV2	CASARGKAYNEQFF	TGTGCCAGCGCGCGGGGGAAAGCCTACAATGAGCAGTTCTTC
TRBD1	-	TRBJ2-7	TRBV24-1	CATSPGGYEQYF	TGTGCCACCAGTCCAGGGGGCTACGAGCAGTACTTC
-	-	TRBJ1-2	TRBV7-9	CASSGARDDTPGYTF	TGTGCCAGCAGCGGCGCCAGGGACGATACGCCCGGCTACACCTTC
TRBD1	-	TRBJ1-2	TRBV6-5	CASSLQGAGYTF	TGTGCCAGCAGTTTACAGGGGGCCGGCTACACCTTC
-	-	TRBJ2-7	TRBV3-1/TRBV3-2	CASSQLFYEQYF	TGTGCCAGCAGCCAGTTATTCTACGAGCAGTACTTC
-	-	TRBJ2-7	TRBV27	CASSSDETAPYEQYF	TGTGCCAGCAGTTCGGACGAAACGGCCCCCTACGAGCAGTACTTC
TRBD1	-	TRBJ1-1	TRBV5-1	CASSLRRDREVNTEAFF	TGCGCCAGCAGCTTGCGCCGGGACAGGGAAGTGAACACTGAAGCTTTCTTT
TRBD1	-	TRBJ1-5	TRBV10-3	CAIRATGGDQPQHF	TGTGCCATCAGGGCGACAGGGGGGGATCAGCCCCAGCATTTT
-	few	TRBJ1-2	TRBV6-2/TRBV6-3	CASSYSREGNTF	TGTGCCAGCAGTTACTCCAGGGAAGGCAACACCTTC
-	-	TRBJ1-5	TRBV12-5	CASGLVSGLGNQPQHF	TGTGCTAGTGGTTTGGTATCCGGTTTAGGCAATCAGCCCCAGCATTTT
-	-	TRBJ1-1	TRBV11-2	CASSLGGWGRRTEAFF	TGTGCCAGCAGCTTAGGGGGGTGGGGACGGCGCACTGAAGCTTTCTTT
-	-	TRBJ1-1	TRBV5-1	CASQRGGTEAFF	TGCGCCAGTCAACGCGGGGGAACTGAAGCTTTCTTT
-	-	TRBJ2-3	TRBV19	CASNKGFDTQYF	TGTGCCAGTAATAAGGGTTTCGATACGCAGTATTTT
TRBD1	-	TRBJ2-1	TRBV18	CASSPPTGDGHNEQFF	TGTGCCAGCTCACCACCGACAGGGGACGGCCACAATGAGCAGTTCTTC
-	-	TRBJ1-2	TRBV30	CAWSRSYGYTF	TGTGCCTGGAGTAGATCTTATGGCTACACCTTC
TRBD2	-	TRBJ2-5	TRBV2	CASTVTSGGSHFQETQYF	TGTGCCAGCACTGTGACTAGCGGGGGGTCCCACTTCCAAGAGACCCAGTACTTC
TRBD1	-	TRBJ2-1	TRBV5-1	CASSLVPTGVNEQFF	TGCGCCAGCAGCTTGGTCCCCACAGGGGTCAATGAGCAGTTCTTC